What follows is one TCR beta chain and its context. Its cognate antigen is unknown. The data originate from a study of cytomegalovirus exposure and HLA in healthy donors. Study-wide results and limits: It was approximately 150 TCR beta chains that were listed as cytomegalovirus-associated. Solely CMV serostatus was available to characterize immune exposure. TCR beta sequences reportedly predicted most subjects' HLA-A and HLA-B alleles accurately.

Germline lookup yields CDR1 SEHNR and CDR2 FQNEAQ (reference sequence). The CDR3 is 12 amino acids. The V end was cut by 2 bases, the J end by 8 bases, with 10 bases between. Primers for the PCR totalled 60 Vbeta and 13 Jbeta. Using immunoSEQ multiplex PCR, the repertoire was profiled, and TCRdb retains in-frame clones only, with some absent. The table lists about 210,000 clones. The chain employs TRBV7-9 and TRBJ2-7; D remains unclear. The sequenced material came from PBMCs. The receptor was derived from a woman aged 30 to 39 in good health and CMV-seropositive. The CDR3 DNA is TGTGCCAGCAGCTTAAATCCTGGCAAGCAGTACTTC. Its translation is CASSLNPGKQYF.